Below are 25 T cell receptor beta chains sequenced from a single sample in a study of molecular identifiers for immune sequencing clone quantification. One entry per CDR3 protein results from TCRdb running MiXCR on the PCR reads. This table has about 630,000 distinct CDR3 sequences, about 25% appearing once. The sample comprised naive CD8+ T cells from blood, with Jurkat cell RNA spiked in. Subset here: FACS-sorted CD8+CD4-CCR7+CD45RA+ naive T cells. The receptors here all came from a human donor in good health. Some libraries in this study had Jurkat cell RNA spiked in.

In its sample, this clonotype was seen a few times. This chain uses TRBV5-1 with TRBJ2-1; 9 bases fit TRBD2. The V gene's germline CDR1 is SGHRS and CDR2 YFSETQ. Trimming took 5 bases from V and 8 from J; bases not matched to a gene: 8. The CDR3 contains 14 residues. This CDR3 reads CASRASGTPYEQFF. CDR3 sequence (DNA): TGCGCCAGCAGGGCTAGCGGGACACCCTATGAGCAGTTCTTC.

Points on this clonotype: This sequence may be a read error, since a much larger clone differs from it by one base. The chain combines TRBV12-3 or TRBV12-4 with TRBJ2-3, with a tentative D call TRBD1 (6 bases). Trimming took 5 bases from V and 2 from J, leaving 11 bases between them. The CDR3 sequence is 14 residues long. CDR3 DNA: TGTGCCAGCAGTCGGACAGAAGCCACAGATACGCAGTATTTT. Translated, it gives CASSRTEATDTQYF.

This clonotype appeared many times. The chain is built from TRBV27 and TRBJ2-7; D perhaps matches TRBD1 (5 bases). Germline V gene lookup returns CDR1 MNHEY and CDR2 SMNVEV (reference sequence). The CDR3 sequence is 13 residues long. The ends were cut back, 11 bases at V and 2 bases at J, with 16 bases in the middle. CDR3: CACGQGRTYEQYF. The CDR3 region has the DNA TGTGCCTGCGGTCAGGGTCGGACCTACGAGCAGTACTTC.

The chain carries TRBV7-2 and TRBJ2-3; D is ambiguous. CDR3 length equals 14 residues. Trimming cost V 3 bases and J 0 bases, with 7 bases left between them. Looked up from germline, CDR1 is SGHTA and CDR2 is FQGNSA. CDR3 in amino acids: CASSFLTSTDTQYF. For the CDR3, the DNA is TGTGCCAGCAGCTTCCTAACGAGCACAGATACGCAGTATTTT.

This clonotype was picked up a small number of times. V gene TRBV21-1 combines with J gene TRBJ2-7. TRBV21-1 constitutes a pseudogene. This CDR3 has 16 amino acids. The CDR3 nucleotides are TGTGCCAGCAGCAAACGGGTAGAACTTAAGGACTACGAGCAGTACTTC. Its protein product is CASSKRVELKDYEQYF.

This clonotype was detected only a few times. The chain links TRBV7-9 to TRBJ2-5; no reliable D call. The CDR3 is 13 amino acids. The ends were cut back, 5 bases at V and 4 bases at J, with 11 bases in the middle. Germline V CDR1 and CDR2: SEHNR, FQNEAQ (reference sequence). The CDR3 sequence is CASSPPLRETQYF. CDR3 sequence (DNA): TGTGCCAGCAGCCCCCCCCTGAGAGAGACCCAGTACTTC.

As to this clonotype: A much larger clone lies a single base off, so this may be a read error. This rearrangement joins TRBV28 to TRBJ1-6; 9 bases map to TRBD1. The germline V gene has CDR1 MDHEN and CDR2 SYDVKM. The CDR3 extends over 14 amino acids. The DNA for the CDR3 is TGTACCAGCAAAGTTACAGGGGGCACTTCACCCCTCCACTTT. Its protein is CTSKVTGGTSPLHF.

The chain employs TRBV14 and TRBJ2-1, with D maybe TRBD2 (5 bases). CDR1 is SGHDN, CDR2 FVKESK, per germline. This CDR3 contains 17 residues. Trimming took 0 bases from V and 0 from J, leaving 12 bases between them. CDR3 in DNA: TGTGCCAGCAGCCAAGAGGCGCGGGTGAGCTCCTACAATGAGCAGTTCTTC. Protein: CASSQEARVSSYNEQFF.

Many counts were recorded for this clonotype. This chain joins TRBV7-2 and TRBJ2-3; TRBD2 agrees at 7 bases. Trimming cost V 1 base and J 3 bases; bases outside gene matches: 4. CDR1 is SGHTA and CDR2 is FQGNSA in the germline V gene. This CDR3 is 15 amino acids long. CDR3 sequence: CASSLGGGWTDTQYF. In DNA form, the CDR3 reads TGTGCCAGCAGCTTAGGGGGGGGGTGGACAGATACGCAGTATTTT.

Turning to this clonotype: The junction differs from germline at one of its ends, possibly a read error. The chain has TRBV5-6 and TRBJ2-7; TRBD1 matches at 9 bases. Germline-derived CDR1 and CDR2 are SGHDT and YYEEEE. This CDR3 is built from 17 residues. The CDR3, as DNA: TGTGCCAGCAGCCCCCCCATCCCGGGACAGGGTACCCACGAGCTGTACTTC. As protein: CASSPPIPGQGTHELYF.

This clonotype was observed a few times. This chain links TRBV3-1 with TRBJ2-5; D remains unclear. V was clipped by 3 bases and J by 3 bases, with 14 bases between them. From germline, CDR1 is LGHDT and CDR2 YNNKEL (reference sequence). This CDR3 spans 15 amino acids. The CDR3 DNA reads as TGTGCCAGCAGCCAGCCTCTGGGCGGCGAAGAGACCCAGTACTTC. As protein: CASSQPLGGEETQYF.

This clonotype was counted only a few times. This chain connects TRBV25-1 to TRBJ1-1, with 9 bases fitting TRBD1. Trimming cost V 3 bases and J 5 bases; bases outside gene matches: 10. The CDR3 has 16 residues. Germline-derived CDR1 and CDR2 are MGHDK and SYGVNS. CDR3 sequence reads: CASSDDPGQGWTEAFF. In DNA, the CDR3 is TGTGCCAGCAGTGACGACCCGGGACAGGGATGGACTGAAGCTTTCTTT.

This clonotype was observed at least ten times. The chain is built from TRBV7-9 and TRBJ2-5; 10 bases align to TRBD2. CDR1 is SEHNR, CDR2 FQNEAQ, per germline (reference sequence). The length of the CDR3 is 16 residues. V shed 2 bases, J shed 4 bases, and the junction held 7 bases outside the gene matches. The CDR3 DNA reads TGTGCCAGCAGCTTACTTGCTAGCGGGAGTTTAGAGACCCAGTACTTC. It codes for CASSLLASGSLETQYF. Drawing the rest from reference TRBV7-9 and TRBJ2-5, the complete variable domain is DTGVSQNPRHKITKRGQNVTFRCDPISEHNRLYWYRQTLGQGPEFLTYFQNEAQLEKSRLLSDRFSAERPKGSFSTLEIQRTEQGDSAMYLCASSLLASGSLETQYFGPGTRLLVL.

This clonotype occurred once. Its ends do not fully match the called genes, so a read error is possible. CDR3 in DNA: TGTGCCCGCAGCCAGGGGCGGGAGGTTCTGTACGAGCAGTACTTC. This codes for CARSQGREVLYEQYF. The J gene is TRBJ2-7, the V gene TRBV4-2; 8 bases line up with TRBD2. The CDR3 runs to 15 residues. The germline V gene has CDR1 LGHNA and CDR2 YNFKEQ.

V gene TRBV5-6 combines with J gene TRBJ2-7; D is unresolved. The CDR3 spans 12 residues. V dropped 2 bases and J dropped 6 bases, with 9 bases sitting between them. Looked up from germline, CDR1 is SGHDT and CDR2 is YYEEEE. CDR3 DNA sequence: TGTGCCAGCAGCTTTTCGCGGACCGAGCAGTACTTC. Translated: CASSFSRTEQYF.

The chain uses TRBV7-6 and TRBJ2-5; no clear D. The CDR3 loop spans 14 amino acids. CDR1 and CDR2 (germline): SGHVS, FNYEAQ. V lost 5 bases, J lost 3 bases, and 13 bases lay in between. The CDR3 DNA reads as TGTGCCAGCAGCCTACCAAGCGAAGAAGAGACCCAGTACTTC. It translates to CASSLPSEEETQYF. Together with reference TRBV7-6 and TRBJ2-5, the CDR3 gives the full variable domain: GAGVSQSPRYKVTKRGQDVALRCDPISGHVSLYWYRQALGQGPEFLTYFNYEAQQDKSGLPNDRFSAERPEGSISTLTIQRTEQRDSAMYRCASSLPSEEETQYFGPGTRLLVL.

Comments on this clonotype: This clone may be a read error of a much larger clone one base away. The chain links TRBV15 to TRBJ2-5; TRBD2 might be the D (5 bases). The germline gives CDR1 LNHNV, CDR2 YYDKDF (reference sequence). V gave up 6 bases and J gave up 7 bases, with 12 bases separating them. The CDR3 is 12 amino acids. CDR3 in amino acids: CATRPTRGTQYF. The CDR3 coding sequence is TGTGCCACCAGACCGACACGGGGGACCCAGTACTTC. The full variable domain, in which reference TRBV15 and TRBJ2-5 provide the parts outside the CDR3, is DAMVIQNPRYQVTQFGKPVTLSCSQTLNHNVMYWYQQKSSQAPKLLFHYYDKDFNNEADTPDNFQSRRPNTSFCFLDIRSPGLGDTAMYLCATRPTRGTQYFGPGTRLLVL.

This clonotype was picked up a small number of times. One base away lies a much larger clone, so this may be a sequencing read error. The rearrangement links TRBV5-1 to TRBJ2-7; TRBD2 is a possible D gene (6 bases). This CDR3 is built from 15 residues. V was clipped by 1 base and J by 1 base, with 12 bases between them. CDR1 and CDR2 from the germline V gene are SGHRS and YFSETQ. The CDR3 reads CASSLSPGTSYEQYF. The CDR3 DNA reads TGCGCCAGCAGCTTGTCTCCAGGGACTTCCTACGAGCAGTACTTC.

The rearrangement uses TRBV27 and TRBJ1-4; 9 nucleotides align to TRBD1. J lost 8 bases, V lost 6 bases, and 4 bases had no gene match. Germline values: CDR1 MNHEY, CDR2 SMNVEV (reference sequence). CDR3 length: 13 residues. The CDR3: CASSPGTGEKLFF. The CDR3 DNA reads TGTGCCAGCAGCCCCGGGACAGGGGAAAAACTGTTTTTT.

Concerning this clonotype itself: With a much larger clone just one base away, this may be a read error. The chain links TRBV27 to TRBJ2-7, with D perhaps matching TRBD1 (6 bases). CDR1 MNHEY and CDR2 SMNVEV come from the germline V gene (reference sequence). This CDR3 spans 15 amino acids. Trimming took 5 bases from V and 4 from J, leaving 18 bases between them. CDR3 amino acids: CASSIKAGQTYEQYF. The CDR3 bases are TGTGCCAGCAGTATAAAAGCCGGACAGACGTACGAGCAGTACTTC.

The sample holds a few counts of this clonotype. V usage is TRBV4-3 and J usage is TRBJ2-7; D possibly corresponds to TRBD1 (5 bases). Germline values: CDR1 LGHNA, CDR2 YSLEER. The CDR3 is 15 amino acids. Trimming pared 0 bases from V and 2 bases from J, leaving 11 bases between. CDR3 in amino acids: CASSQERSRAYEQYF. The CDR3 coding sequence is TGCGCCAGCAGCCAAGAGAGGAGCAGGGCCTACGAGCAGTACTTC.

The chain recombines TRBV20-1 with TRBJ1-3, with a tentative D call TRBD1 (5 bases). V was trimmed by 1 base and J by 8 bases, leaving 15 bases between them. Germline V gene sequence: CDR1 DFQATT, CDR2 SNEGSKA (reference sequence). The CDR3 extends over 14 amino acids. The CDR3 loop is CSARVVRAGDTIYF. The DNA of the CDR3 is TGCAGTGCTAGAGTTGTCAGGGCCGGAGACACCATATATTTT.

This clonotype was found many times. The genes are TRBV5-1 and TRBJ2-7; weak D call: TRBD1 (5 bases). The CDR3 consists of 13 residues. The germline V gene has CDR1 SGHRS and CDR2 YFSETQ. The V and J ends lost 2 bases and 2 bases respectively, with 8 bases between them. CDR3 amino acids: CASSFRQTYEQYF. The CDR3 coding sequence is TGCGCCAGCAGCTTCCGACAGACCTACGAGCAGTACTTC.

This chain links TRBV6-4 with TRBJ2-1; 8 nucleotides align to TRBD2. J gave up 3 bases and V 0 bases, and 1 base lay outside the gene matches. Germline CDR1 MRHNA, CDR2 SNTAGT. This CDR3 comprises 15 residues. The CDR3 nucleotides are TGTGCCAGCAGTGACTCAGCGGGAGACTACAATGAGCAGTTCTTC. It translates to CASSDSAGDYNEQFF.

This clonotype appeared a few times. The chain couples TRBV19 to TRBJ1-1; D uncertain. The V gene's germline CDR1 is LNHDA and CDR2 SQIVND (reference sequence). This CDR3 region has 14 residues. Trimming took off 3 bases at V and 4 bases at J, with 12 bases between the two ends. DNA of the CDR3: TGTGCCAGTAGTATCGGAGGCGTGATCACTGAAGCTTTCTTT. It yields the protein CASSIGGVITEAFF. Filled out from reference TRBV19 and TRBJ1-1, the complete variable domain reads DGGITQSPKYLFRKEGQNVTLSCEQNLNHDAMYWYRQDPGQGLRLIYYSQIVNDFQKGDIAEGYSVSREKKESFPLTVTSAQKNPTAFYLCASSIGGVITEAFFGQGTRLTVV.